The 19 T cell receptor beta chains reported below all come from one sample, sequenced in a study of tumor-infiltrating lymphocytes in primary liver carcinoma. Total RNA (roughly 530 ng) served as template for TCR beta cDNA synthesis primed by a constant-region primer. Amplification in three nested multiplex PCR rounds with slightly modified ARM-PCR gave rise to TCR beta libraries. Primers for the first two PCR rounds were TRBV1-TRBV30 forward primers and a C-beta reverse primer (around 10 cycles per round). TCRdb itself ran the multiplex PCR reads through MiXCR, one entry per CDR3 protein. Among about 310,000 distinct CDR3 sequences, approximately 65% were seen once, and the ten largest hold roughly 9%. Out of unsorted whole blood came the blood RNA, and germline DNA was extracted as well. Sequencing used peripheral blood. All receptors come from a man in his forties with primary liver carcinoma and hepatitis B virus infection.

In the case of this clonotype: A clone one base away is much larger, so this may be a read error. The chain carries TRBV6-5 and TRBJ2-7, with D perhaps TRBD2 (6 bases). This CDR3 is built from 14 residues. Per the germline V gene, CDR1 is MNHEY and CDR2 is SVGAGI. V dropped 3 bases and J dropped 3 bases, with 12 bases sitting between them. The CDR3 DNA follows: TGTGCCAGCAGTTATCGTTTGGGACTCTACGAGCAGTACTTC. It codes for CASSYRLGLYEQYF.

Only one count was recorded for this clonotype. A much larger clone is a single base away; this may be a read error. CDR3 in amino acids: CASSPQQRGMGANQPQHF. The CDR3 DNA sequence: TGTGCCAGCAGTCCTCAACAACGGGGGATGGGAGCGAATCAGCCCCAGCATTTT. The chain has TRBV12-3 or TRBV12-4 and TRBJ1-5; the D gene is possibly TRBD1 (5 bases). The CDR3 spans 18 residues. V shed 5 bases and J shed 4 bases, with 24 bases lying between them.

Comment on this clonotype: Without the conserved terminal phenylalanine or tryptophan, this CDR3 likely stems from a read error. The chain carries TRBV28 and TRBJ2-5; D unclear. CDR1 MDHEN and CDR2 SYDVKM come from the germline V gene. This CDR3 comprises 11 residues. Trimming removed 5 bases at V and 10 bases at J, with 11 bases between. The CDR3 DNA is TGTGCCAGCAGTATAAAGTCCGTCCAGTACTCC. Its protein product is CASSIKSVQYS.

This clonotype was seen a handful of times. A read error may account for a junction end that differs from germline. The chain employs TRBV11-3 and TRBJ1-1, with a weak D call TRBD1 (5 bases). The CDR3 has 15 amino acids. The germline gives CDR1 SGHNT, CDR2 YENEEA. The CDR3 region has the DNA TGTGCCAGTAGCTTAGATGGGGGGATGAACACTGATGCTTTCTTT. Protein: CASSLDGGMNTDAFF.

This clonotype has a single count. A junction end diverges from the germline sequence, so it may reflect a read error. The V and J genes are TRBV5-1 and TRBJ1-3; D is undetermined. CDR3 length: 16 amino acids. Germline CDR1 is SGHRS and CDR2 is YFSETQ. CDR3 protein: CASNLDGQNPGNTVYF. Written as DNA, the CDR3 is TGCGCCAGCAACTTGGACGGGCAGAACCCTGGAAACACCGTATATTTT.

The chain recombines TRBV10-3 with TRBJ2-5, with TRBD2 identical over 10 bases. CDR3 size: 15 residues. Germline values: CDR1 ENHRY, CDR2 SYGVKD. J lost 3 bases, V lost 5 bases, and 6 bases had no gene match. CDR3 bases: TGTGCCATCAGTATCTCAGCGGGAGGGGAAGAGACCCAGTACTTC. It specifies CAISISAGGEETQYF.

A remark on this clonotype: At one of its ends the junction is not consistent with the germline gene, which may arise from a read error. CDR3 residues: CASSFLHGGYEHYF. The CDR3 DNA reads as TGTGCCAGCAGCTTCCTCCACGGGGGATACGAGCACTACTTC. This sequence joins TRBV11-2 and TRBJ2-7, with TRBD2 as a possible D gene (6 bases). CDR1 SGHAT and CDR2 FQNNGV come from the germline V gene. This CDR3 contains 14 residues.

In its sample, this clonotype was seen a few times. The genes are TRBV5-6 and TRBJ1-4; D is ambiguous. The germline V gene encodes CDR1 SGHDT and CDR2 YYEEEE. V lost 6 bases to trimming and J lost 3 bases, with 15 bases between them. CDR3 length: 15 amino acids. The CDR3 DNA follows: TGTGCCAGCAACGAGCGGGCTATGGCTAATGAAAAACTGTTTTTT. This gives the protein CASNERAMANEKLFF.

Turning to this clonotype: This sequence may be a read error, since a much larger clone differs from it by one base. This sequence joins TRBV10-1 and TRBJ2-3, with D possibly being TRBD1 (6 bases). The CDR3 covers 22 residues. Germline assignment: CDR1 WNHNN and CDR2 SYGVQD (reference sequence). With 7 bases removed from V and 0 bases from J, the gap between germline ends came to 35 bases. CDR3: CASICPVTNGQLIDGSTDTQYF. For the CDR3, the DNA is TGCGCCAGCATATGTCCGGTCACGAATGGACAGCTTATTGATGGGAGCACAGATACGCAGTATTTT.

The chain carries TRBV5-1 and TRBJ2-7; D may be TRBD1 or TRBD2 (5 bases each). CDR1 is SGHRS and CDR2 is YFSETQ in the germline V gene. Trimming stripped 4 bases from V and 0 bases from J, with 14 bases between. The CDR3 is 15 amino acids. The CDR3 is CASSLPAGSSYEQYF. In DNA form, the CDR3 reads TGCGCCAGCAGCCTTCCGGCAGGGAGCTCCTACGAGCAGTACTTC. Full variable domain (rest looked up from reference TRBV5-1 and TRBJ2-7): KAGVTQTPRYLIKTRGQQVTLSCSPISGHRSVSWYQQTPGQGLQFLFEYFSETQRNKGNFPGRFSGRQFSNSRSEMNVSTLELGDSALYLCASSLPAGSSYEQYFGPGTRLTVT.

About this clonotype itself: A much more abundant neighbour one base away suggests this may be a read error. V usage is TRBV29-1 and J usage is TRBJ1-2; TRBD1 is a possible D gene (5 bases). CDR1 is SQVTM and CDR2 is ANQGSEA in the germline V gene. The CDR3 is 14 residues long. V was clipped by 6 bases and J by 3 bases, with 17 bases between them. CDR3 sequence reads: CSVSGTPKYYGYTF. In DNA form, the CDR3 reads TGCAGCGTATCCGGGACCCCCAAGTACTATGGCTACACCTTC. Together with reference TRBV29-1 and TRBJ1-2, the CDR3 gives the full variable domain: SAVISQKPSRDICQRGTSLTIQCQVDSQVTMMFWYRQQPGQSLTLIATANQGSEATYESGFVIDKFPISRPNLTFSTLTVSNMSPEDSSIYLCSVSGTPKYYGYTFGSGTRLTVV.

A word on this clonotype: This may arise from a read error, as a much more abundant clone is one base away. This chain links TRBV14 with TRBJ2-1; D may be TRBD2 (6 bases). CDR1 and CDR2 (germline): SGHDN, FVKESK. The CDR3 runs to 14 residues. The CDR3 here is CVSSQEEGWNEQFF. The DNA for the CDR3 is TGTGTCAGCAGCCAAGAGGAGGGTTGGAATGAGCAGTTCTTC. Combining the CDR3 with reference TRBV14 and TRBJ2-1 gives the whole variable domain EAGVTQFPSHSVIEKGQTVTLRCDPISGHDNLYWYRRVMGKEIKFLLHFVKESKQDESGMPNNRFLAERTGGTYSTLKVQPAELEDSGVYFCVSSQEEGWNEQFFGPGTRLTVL.

This clonotype was observed a few times. V is TRBV28 and J is TRBJ1-2, with D hard to call. The CDR3 totals 12 residues. The V end lost 6 bases, the J end lost 7 bases, and 12 bases lay between the germline ends. Per germline, CDR1 MDHEN and CDR2 SYDVKM. The CDR3 region is CASSLREVGYTF. The CDR3, as DNA: TGTGCCAGCAGCCTCCGGGAGGTTGGCTACACCTTC.

As to this clonotype: A much more abundant neighbour one base away suggests this may be a read error. The chain uses TRBV4-1 and TRBJ1-4; no clear D gene. Trimming removed 4 bases at V and 5 bases at J, with 14 bases between. CDR3 length: 15 residues. Germline V CDR1 and CDR2: MGHRA, YSYEKL. Here the CDR3 reads CASSRVTRLNEKLFF. The CDR3 DNA follows: TGCGCCAGCAGCCGCGTCACCAGATTGAATGAAAAACTGTTTTTT.

A word on this clonotype: Since a much larger clone is just one base distant, this may be a read error. As DNA, the CDR3 is TGTGCCAGCAGCAAAAGGAGCAGGGGGGCAGACAATGAGCAGTTCTTC. Its protein is CASSKRSRGADNEQFF. The rearrangement links TRBV6-2 or TRBV6-3 to TRBJ2-1; maybe TRBD1 (7 bases). The CDR3 runs to 16 residues. Germline CDR1 reads MNHEY; CDR2 reads SVGEGT. Deletions cut 6 bases from V and 5 bases from J, with 20 bases between.

Points on this clonotype: A much more abundant neighbour one base away suggests this may be a read error. Without the conserved terminal phenylalanine or tryptophan, this CDR3 likely stems from a read error. The J gene is TRBJ2-4, the V gene TRBV7-8, with unresolved D. This CDR3 is built from 14 residues. Trimming took 4 bases from V and 1 from J, leaving 8 bases between them. Germline-derived CDR1 and CDR2 are SGHVS and FQNEAQ. CDR3 in DNA: TGTGCCAGCAGCTCGGATGCGGCCAAAAACATTCAGTACTTA. Translating it yields CASSSDAAKNIQYL.

To note about this clonotype: At one of its ends the junction is not consistent with the germline gene, which may arise from a read error. This chain connects TRBV5-4 to TRBJ2-5; either TRBD1 or TRBD2 may fit D (5 bases each). Germline V lookup: CDR1 SGHNT, CDR2 YYREEE (reference sequence). This CDR3 is 13 amino acids long. The CDR3 sequence is CASSWDAEGTHYF. The CDR3, as DNA: TGTGCCAGCAGCTGGGATGCAGAGGGGACCCATTACTTC. Supplemented by reference TRBV5-4 and TRBJ2-5, the full variable domain reads ETGVTQSPTHLIKTRGQQVTLRCSSQSGHNTVSWYQQALGQGPQFIFQYYREEENGRGNFPPRFSGLQFPNYSSELNVNALELDDSALYLCASSWDAEGTHYFGPGTRLLVL.

Remarks on this clonotype: At one boundary the junction diverges from the germline segment, which might be a read error. The V gene is TRBV6-1, the J gene TRBJ1-2; TRBD1 matches at 7 bases. Germline V CDR1 and CDR2: MNHNS, SASEGT. This CDR3 spans 16 amino acids. CDR3 bases: TGTGCCGGCAGCTACTCCGGGACAGATAGGTACTATGGCTACACCTTC. This translates into CAGSYSGTDRYYGYTF.

On this clonotype: Because it lacks the conserved phenylalanine or tryptophan at the end, this CDR3 is likely a read error. The V gene is TRBV13, the J gene TRBJ2-5; a weak D match, TRBD2 (5 bases). The CDR3 is 12 residues long. Germline CDR1 reads PRHDT; CDR2 reads FYEKMQ (reference sequence). Trimming removed 6 bases from V and 10 bases from J, with 15 bases in between. CDR3 amino acids: CASSATRAVQYL. The CDR3 DNA follows: TGTGCCAGCAGTGCAACTAGAGCCGTCCAGTACTTA.